A selection of T cell receptor beta chains follows, all from one sample in a study of T-cell memory formation after mild COVID-19. MiXCR, run by TCRdb on the 5' RACE reads, gives a single entry per CDR3 protein. The sample holds approximately 42,000 distinct CDR3 sequences, about 6.8% seen once. Sequencing was carried out using PBMCs or a T cell subset sorted from them (not recorded which). The source of these receptors is an adult who had mild COVID-19 (a few samples of this study predate the infection). Cell type and time point are not known. The CDR3 runs from the conserved cysteine through the conserved F or W. Each record gives: D gene, J gene, clone size, V gene, CDR3 protein, CDR3 DNA. A D gene is named only where the DNA matches it firmly. Clone sizes are given selectively: once, few, many, or a class where the clone is expanded.

>TRBD1|TRBJ1-2|-|TRBV10-3
CAISGSGTGMGYTF
TGTGCCATCAGTGGCTCCGGGACAGGGATGGGCTACACCTTC
>-|TRBJ1-4|many|TRBV29-1
CSVSATNEKLFF
TGCAGCGTTTCCGCAACTAATGAAAAACTGTTTTTT
>-|TRBJ2-7|many|TRBV7-3
CASSPRGGHIYEQYF
TGTGCCAGCAGCCCCAGGGGGGGGCACATCTACGAGCAGTACTTC
>TRBD1|TRBJ1-5|-|TRBV19
CASTPDRVQPQHF
TGTGCCAGTACCCCTGACAGGGTTCAGCCCCAGCATTTT
>TRBD1|TRBJ1-4|few|TRBV18
CASSQGQGVNEKLFF
TGTGCCAGCTCGCAAGGACAGGGGGTTAATGAAAAACTGTTTTTT
>TRBD1|TRBJ1-1|-|TRBV27
CASSPLRRQGNTEAFF
TGTGCCAGCAGTCCCCTCCGCCGACAGGGAAACACTGAAGCTTTCTTT
>-|TRBJ1-1|few|TRBV29-1
CSVERGAMNTEAFF
TGCAGCGTTGAAAGGGGGGCGATGAACACTGAAGCTTTCTTT
>TRBD2|TRBJ2-1|-|TRBV6-5
CASSYSLAGVFEQFF
TGTGCCAGCAGTTACTCACTAGCGGGAGTATTTGAGCAGTTCTTC
>-|TRBJ2-7|few|TRBV19
CASSTSSTGGGEQYF
TGTGCCAGTAGTACATCGTCGACAGGCGGAGGCGAGCAGTACTTC
>TRBD2|TRBJ2-2|many|TRBV4-3
CASSSATGLAGNTGELFF
TGCGCCAGCAGCTCCGCCACGGGACTAGCGGGAAACACCGGGGAGCTGTTTTTT
>-|TRBJ2-3|few|TRBV6-2/TRBV6-3
CASSYSMYDTQYF
TGTGCCAGCAGTTACTCGATGTATGATACGCAGTATTTT
>-|TRBJ1-6|-|TRBV2
CASSIADGSNSPLHF
TGTGCCAGCAGTATCGCGGACGGCAGTAATTCACCCCTCCACTTT
>-|TRBJ2-1|many|TRBV12-3/TRBV12-4
CASRPTRSEQFF
TGTGCCAGCAGACCAACTAGGAGCGAGCAGTTCTTC
>-|TRBJ1-3|many|TRBV5-1
CASSLGGPGNTIYF
TGCGCCAGCAGCTTGGGGGGCCCGGGAAACACCATATATTTT
>TRBD1|TRBJ2-7|-|TRBV20-1
CSARTGGSYEQYF
TGCAGTGCTAGGACAGGGGGCTCCTACGAGCAGTACTTC
>-|TRBJ2-1|many|TRBV5-6
CASSLKYNEQFF
TGTGCCAGCAGCCTTAAGTACAATGAGCAGTTCTTC
>TRBD2|TRBJ2-5|few|TRBV9
CASSVDVGGQETQYF
TGTGCCAGCAGCGTAGATGTGGGAGGGCAAGAGACCCAGTACTTC
>-|TRBJ1-6|-|TRBV12-3/TRBV12-4
CASSLRTGDLPSSYNSPLHF
TGTGCCAGCAGTTTGAGAACAGGAGACCTCCCAAGCTCCTATAATTCACCCCTCCACTTT
>TRBD1|TRBJ1-1|-|TRBV7-2
CASSRRDRGTEAFF
TGTGCCAGCAGCCGCCGGGACAGAGGGACTGAAGCTTTCTTT
>-|TRBJ2-2|many|TRBV7-7
CASRQKGELFF
TGTGCTAGCAGGCAAAAAGGGGAGCTGTTTTTT
>-|TRBJ1-4|few|TRBV5-6
CASSRVDEKLFF
TGTGCCAGCAGCCGGGTAGATGAAAAACTGTTTTTT
>TRBD2|TRBJ2-1|-|TRBV12-3/TRBV12-4
CASSFGGSSYNEQFF
TGTGCCAGCAGTTTCGGGGGGAGCTCCTACAATGAGCAGTTCTTC
>-|TRBJ1-2|few|TRBV7-9
CASSPDGVRYGYTF
TGTGCCAGCAGCCCCGACGGGGTTCGGTATGGCTACACCTTC
>-|TRBJ2-7|many|TRBV24-1
CATSDYYEQYF
TGTGCCACCAGTGATTACTACGAGCAGTACTTC
>TRBD1|TRBJ1-2|-|TRBV20-1
CRAPATGEGYGYTF
TGCAGAGCTCCCGCCACAGGGGAAGGCTATGGCTACACCTTC
>-|TRBJ1-5|-|TRBV2
CASSQDSPNQPQHF
TGTGCCAGCTCCCAAGACAGTCCCAATCAGCCCCAGCATTTT
>-|TRBJ2-3|medium-sized|TRBV3-1
CASSQIRSGTQYF
TGTGCCAGCAGCCAAATACGGTCGGGGACGCAGTATTTT
>-|TRBJ2-7|-|TRBV3-1
CASSQRRRVEEQYF
TGTGCCAGCAGCCAACGGCGAAGGGTAGAGGAGCAGTACTTC
>TRBD1|TRBJ1-5|-|TRBV18
CASSLTGGDQPQHF
TGTGCCAGCTCACTGACAGGGGGAGATCAGCCCCAGCATTTT
>-|TRBJ1-4|many|TRBV7-9
CASSRSLDLFF
TGTGCCAGCAGCCGAAGCTTGGATCTGTTTTTT
>-|TRBJ1-1|many|TRBV5-1
CASSWSGGQTEAFF
TGCGCCAGCAGTTGGTCCGGGGGGCAAACTGAAGCTTTCTTT
>-|TRBJ1-4|few|TRBV5-1
CASRIGRGEKLFF
TGCGCCAGCAGGATTGGGCGGGGTGAAAAACTGTTTTTT
>-|TRBJ1-6|few|TRBV7-9
CASSLSGNNSPLHF
TGTGCCAGCAGCTTATCAGGGAATAATTCACCCCTCCACTTT
>TRBD1|TRBJ1-1|-|TRBV20-1
CSARQGDTEAFF
TGCAGTGCTAGACAGGGGGACACTGAAGCTTTCTTT
>TRBD2|TRBJ2-3|few|TRBV5-6
CASSFPAGSGGAVGTQYF
TGTGCCAGCAGCTTCCCGGCAGGGAGCGGGGGGGCCGTGGGTACGCAGTATTTT